This TCR beta chain was identified during a study of T cell clusters in autoimmune cytopenias (dated by TCRdb to about 2019). Background on the whole study: Among healthy donor controls, the mean age was around 55 years, the median age was roughly 60 years, and 22 of 43 were female. Per sample, TRB sequencing gave a median depth of about 54,000 reads and a median of around 2,400 distinct TRB clonotypes. Alongside healthy, CLL and autoimmune hepatitis controls, autoimmune cytopenia patients had their peripheral blood TRB and IGH repertoires sequenced at active disease and again during treatment follow-up. The study was designed to test whether a disease-specific immune repertoire signature usable as a blood-based biomarker is carried by autoimmune cytopenia patients. Controls were 20 to 30 age-matched healthy donors for primary cytopenia and approximately 15 age-matched CLL patients for secondary cytopenia. Repertoires from autoimmune hepatitis patients were compared with those of about two dozen healthy donors matched for age and sex. The paper as a whole reports these results and caveats: Shifts in the TRB repertoire, including less even repertoires in secondary cytopenia and CLL, were mostly a reflection of lymphoma bias and not of autoimmunity. Compared with active autoimmune hepatitis patients, healthy donors had almost three times as many exclusive TRB clusters, a finding consistent with an autoimmunity-wide signature. A lack of physiological T cell clusters in primary autoimmune cytopenia patients was suggested by GLIPH, as 51 clusters were found to be exclusive to healthy donors versus 17 exclusive to patients. The cluster-lack signature was not observed for secondary cytopenia versus CLL, as the signature was apparently masked by the dominant lymphoma-associated repertoire. The T cell clusters were defined only in silico, and the functional role of the clusters still needed to be validated experimentally.

Each sample's TRB amplification started from around 0.25 ug of peripheral blood genomic DNA, which corresponds to some 36,000 genome equivalents. The germline V gene (reference sequence) sets CDR1 to MNHEY and CDR2 to SMNVEV. The CDR3 has 13 amino acids, counting the end cysteine and phenylalanine. No coding sequence is recorded. To amplify TRB rearrangements, a touch-down multiplex PCR protocol was run with the TRB-A and TRB-B primer pools combined in a single tube. Illumina adapters and sample indices were added to the amplicons through two consecutive PCR reactions performed with Phusion HS II polymerase. After gel purification with the NucleoSpin Gel and PCR Clean-up kit, the amplicons were quantified by Qubit and checked for quality on an Agilent 2100 Bioanalyzer. Sequencing of the libraries was done on an Illumina MiSeq with 600-cycle, single-indexed, paired-end runs. In the source study's methods: Alignment and assembly of TRB reads were performed with MiXCR version 2.1.12 and the default MiXCR reference library. A clone was defined by each unique CDR3 nucleotide sequence, and the analysis included only productive sequences with two or more reads. Repertoire diversity was assessed by alpha-parameterized diversity profiles (alpha 0 to 5), including Shannon (alpha 1) and Simpson (alpha 2) indices, computed with an R script. Combinatorial TRB VJ usage was computed with the tcR package and compared between cohorts by principal component analysis with ade4. TCRbeta CDR3s were clustered with GLIPH on cohort pairs matched by age and read depth, and cluster frequencies were compared by Wilcoxon test. Based on TCRdb reprocessing of the reads, there is one entry per CDR3 protein sequence, and DNA is missing. The V and J calls, along with clone size, are taken from TCRdb and not from the paper's own processing. The data table for this sample lists roughly 4,200 distinct CDR3 sequences. Roughly 21% of the sample rests with the top ten.

This clonotype is medium-sized (0.01 to 0.1%) by frequency; its count is not recorded. Its antigen target is currently unknown. In addition, the sample was reused for a study of T cell repertoires in aging, cancer and after chemotherapy. The other study reports the following: Six donor age groups were covered, ranging from 30 or younger up to 70 or older, and each group contained at least three individuals. Control TCR repertoires from healthy donors were recorded across several months to years, and re-sampling revealed clear clonal overlap. Roughly 10 million TCR reads were contained in the full dataset. Compared with age-matched healthy donors, untreated patients with hematological or solid cancers had significantly lower TCR diversity and higher clonality in blood. Declining TCR diversity with age in healthy donors was mainly explained by loss of richness; in cancer patients, loss of evenness also contributed. In both cancer cohorts, the median generation probability rose over the chemotherapy interval, which suggests that the repertoire was reconstituted through rebound thymic output. According to the authors, the repertoire data do not allow conclusions to be drawn about immunological memory after chemotherapy. Peripheral blood TCR beta repertoires from healthy donors and cancer patients were profiled to examine immunoaging and T cell reconstitution after chemotherapy. A cohort of 200 to 250 cancer patients (around 94 with hematological and 124 with solid cancers) was assembled, and under 100 healthy donors were included as a reference group. MiXCR versions 2.12 and 3.0.5 were used to process the TRB sequences. Shannon diversity, evenness, clonality (one minus evenness), and alpha-parameterized diversity profiles from alpha 0 to 5 were included as repertoire metrics. The IGoR algorithm was used to calculate generation probabilities for clones in the paired samples taken before and after chemotherapy.

The sequence was obtained from a human donor in good health. This chain is built from TRBV27 and TRBJ2-1. Sequencing was carried out using peripheral blood. For the CDR3, the sequence is CASSSISYNEQFF.